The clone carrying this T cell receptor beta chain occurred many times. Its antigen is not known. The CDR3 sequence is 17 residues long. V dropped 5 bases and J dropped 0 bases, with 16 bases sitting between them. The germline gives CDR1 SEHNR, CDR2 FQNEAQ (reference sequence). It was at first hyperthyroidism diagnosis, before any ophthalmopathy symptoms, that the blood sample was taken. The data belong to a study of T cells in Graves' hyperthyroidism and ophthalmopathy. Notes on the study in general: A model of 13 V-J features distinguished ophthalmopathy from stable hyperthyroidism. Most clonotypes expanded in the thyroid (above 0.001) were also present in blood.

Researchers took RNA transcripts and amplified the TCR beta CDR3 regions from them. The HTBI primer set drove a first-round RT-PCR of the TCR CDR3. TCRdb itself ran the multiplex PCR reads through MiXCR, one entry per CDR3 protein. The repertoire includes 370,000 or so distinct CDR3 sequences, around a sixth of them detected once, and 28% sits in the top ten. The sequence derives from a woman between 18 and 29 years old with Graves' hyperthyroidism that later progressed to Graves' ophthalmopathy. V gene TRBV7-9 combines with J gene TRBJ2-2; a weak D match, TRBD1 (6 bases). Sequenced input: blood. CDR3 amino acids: CASSPSDRDTNTGELFF. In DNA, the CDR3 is TGTGCCAGCAGCCCCTCCGACCGGGACACGAACACCGGGGAGCTGTTTTTT.